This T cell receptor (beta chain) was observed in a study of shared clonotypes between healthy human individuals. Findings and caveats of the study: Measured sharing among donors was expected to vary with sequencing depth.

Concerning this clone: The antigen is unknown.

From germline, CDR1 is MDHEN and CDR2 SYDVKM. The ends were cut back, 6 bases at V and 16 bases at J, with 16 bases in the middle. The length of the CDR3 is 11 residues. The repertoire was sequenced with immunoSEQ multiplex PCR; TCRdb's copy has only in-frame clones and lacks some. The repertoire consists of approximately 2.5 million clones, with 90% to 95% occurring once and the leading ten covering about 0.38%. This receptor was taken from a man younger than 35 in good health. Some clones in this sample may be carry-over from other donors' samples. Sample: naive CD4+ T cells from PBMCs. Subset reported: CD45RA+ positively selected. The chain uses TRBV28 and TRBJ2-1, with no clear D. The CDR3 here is CASSSLGSVFF. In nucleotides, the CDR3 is TGTGCCAGCAGCTCCCTAGGAAGCGTATTCTTC.